This T cell receptor (beta chain) was observed in a study of blood T cell repertoires in COVID-19. The germline V gene has CDR1 SGHTA and CDR2 FQGNSA. The CDR3 extends over 15 amino acids. The V and J ends lost 4 bases and 3 bases, in that order; junction bases with no gene match: 9. Using immunoSEQ multiplex PCR, the repertoire was profiled, and TCRdb retains in-frame clones only, with some absent. The repertoire holds some 290,000 clones, with roughly 86% as singletons. The receptor's source is a woman aged 25 to 45 with COVID-19, enrolled during active disease. The chain combines TRBV7-2 with TRBJ2-7; 7 bases line up with TRBD1. The sequenced sample consisted of peripheral blood. The CDR3 loop reads CASSSQGDPSYEQYF. As DNA, the CDR3 is TGTGCCAGCAGCTCGCAGGGGGACCCCAGCTACGAGCAGTACTTC.